The source of this T cell receptor (beta chain) is a study of T-cell reconstitution after alpha-beta-depleted transplantation in children. A few counts support this clonotype. A library of TCRbeta sequences, prepared with unique molecular identifiers, was generated. TCRdb fed the PCR reads into MiXCR, producing one record per CDR3 protein. The sample has roughly 45,000 distinct CDR3 sequences, around 9.2% seen once. J lost 8 bases, V lost 3 bases, and 8 bases had no gene match. The CDR3 runs 15 residues. Per the germline V gene, CDR1 is MNHEY and CDR2 is SVGAGI. The rearrangement joins TRBV6-5 to TRBJ1-2, with 11 bases fitting TRBD1. Sequenced here: PBMCs, mostly from graft donor cells, sampled 60 days after TCRalphabeta/CD19-depleted stem cell transplant. This TCR was recovered from a male patient aged 2 to 9 who had a stem cell transplant for chronic granulomatous disease, so the T cells may come from the graft donor. The CDR3 reads CASSYGGQGDLGYTF. The CDR3, as DNA: TGTGCCAGCAGTTATGGGGGACAGGGGGATTTAGGCTACACCTTC.